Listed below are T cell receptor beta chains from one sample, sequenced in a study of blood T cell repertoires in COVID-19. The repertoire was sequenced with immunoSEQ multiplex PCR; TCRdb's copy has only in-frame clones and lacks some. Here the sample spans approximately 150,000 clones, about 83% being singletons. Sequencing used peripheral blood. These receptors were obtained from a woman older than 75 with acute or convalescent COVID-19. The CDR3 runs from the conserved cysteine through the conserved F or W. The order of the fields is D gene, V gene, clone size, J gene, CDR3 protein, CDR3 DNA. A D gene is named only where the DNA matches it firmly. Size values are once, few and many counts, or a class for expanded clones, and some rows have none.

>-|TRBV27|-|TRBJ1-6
CASSFQGGNSPLHF
TGTGCCAGCAGTTTTCAGGGAGGTAATTCACCCCTCCACTTT
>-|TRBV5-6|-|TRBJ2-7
CASSSWTTFSSYEQYF
TGTGCCAGCAGCTCCTGGACTACATTTAGCTCCTACGAGCAGTACTTC
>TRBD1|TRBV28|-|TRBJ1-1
CASSTDRGRGRTEAFF
TGTGCCAGCAGCACAGACAGGGGGCGAGGAAGGACTGAAGCTTTCTTT
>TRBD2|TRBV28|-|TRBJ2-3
CASSSASGGKDTQYF
TGTGCCAGCAGTAGTGCTAGCGGGGGAAAAGATACGCAGTATTTT
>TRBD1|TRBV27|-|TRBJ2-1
CASSDRGLGEQFF
TGTGCCAGCAGCGACAGGGGGCTTGGTGAGCAGTTCTTC
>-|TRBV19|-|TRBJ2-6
CASSPSGGANVLTF
TGTGCCAGTAGTCCCTCCGGTGGGGCCAACGTCCTGACTTTC
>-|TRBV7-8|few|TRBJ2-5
CASSLGGWYGTQYF
TGTGCCAGCAGCTTAGGCGGGTGGTATGGGACCCAGTACTTC
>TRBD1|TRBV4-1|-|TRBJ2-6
CASSQNPGQGGSGANVLTF
TGCGCCAGCAGCCAGAACCCAGGACAGGGGGGCTCCGGGGCCAACGTCCTGACTTTC
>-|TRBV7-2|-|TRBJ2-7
CASSLGRGPSEQYF
TGTGCCAGCAGCTTAGGGAGGGGACCCTCTGAGCAGTACTTC
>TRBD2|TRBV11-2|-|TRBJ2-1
CASSLGAGTYNEQFF
TGTGCCAGCAGCTTAGGAGCGGGGACTTACAATGAGCAGTTCTTC
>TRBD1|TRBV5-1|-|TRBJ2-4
CASSLAVGQPQNIQYF
TGCGCCAGCAGCTTGGCCGTGGGACAGCCACAAAACATTCAGTACTTC
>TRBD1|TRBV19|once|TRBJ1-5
CASSIFQGADNQPQHF
TGTGCCAGTAGTATTTTCCAGGGGGCGGACAATCAGCCCCAGCATTTT
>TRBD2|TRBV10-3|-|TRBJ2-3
CAISEKQREDTDTQYF
TGTGCCATCAGTGAAAAGCAGCGGGAGGACACAGATACGCAGTATTTT
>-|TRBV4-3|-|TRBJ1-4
CASSQAGFEKLFF
TGCGCCAGCAGCCAAGCCGGGTTTGAAAAACTGTTTTTT
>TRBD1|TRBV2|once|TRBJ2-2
CASSGTGAGELFF
TGTGCCAGCAGTGGGACAGGGGCCGGGGAGCTGTTTTTT
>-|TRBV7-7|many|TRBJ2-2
CASSPDPSGGTGELFF
TGTGCCAGCAGTCCGGACCCGTCCGGGGGCACCGGGGAGCTGTTTTTT
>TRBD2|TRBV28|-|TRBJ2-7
CASRTPGGYEQYF
TGTGCCAGCCGGACCCCGGGGGGCTACGAGCAGTACTTC
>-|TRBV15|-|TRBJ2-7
CATGADLYEQYF
TGTGCCACCGGGGCGGACCTTTACGAGCAGTACTTC
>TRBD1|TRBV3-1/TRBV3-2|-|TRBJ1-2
CASSQGSSGQAPYTF
TGTGCCAGCAGCCAAGGTTCTTCGGGACAGGCTCCCTACACCTTC
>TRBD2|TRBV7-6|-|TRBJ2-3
CASSLIAGSPRSTDTQYF
TGTGCCAGCAGCTTAATAGCGGGGTCGCCCCGAAGCACAGATACGCAGTATTTT
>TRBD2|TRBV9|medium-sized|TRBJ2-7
CASSVDPAGASYEQYF
TGTGCCAGCAGCGTAGATCCAGCGGGGGCTTCCTACGAGCAGTACTTC
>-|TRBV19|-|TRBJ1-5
CASSIGRGGQPQHF
TGTGCCAGTAGTATTGGGCGGGGGGGCCAGCCCCAGCATTTT
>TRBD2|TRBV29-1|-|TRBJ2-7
CSARLAGYSSYEQYF
TGCAGCGCCCGACTAGCGGGTTACAGCTCCTACGAGCAGTACTTC
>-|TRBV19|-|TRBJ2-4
CASSISAEGSIQYF
TGTGCCAGTAGTATATCTGCGGAGGGATCAATTCAGTACTTC
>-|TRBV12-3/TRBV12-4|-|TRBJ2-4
CASSTRTGDIQYF
TGTGCCAGCAGTACCCGGACTGGGGACATTCAGTACTTC
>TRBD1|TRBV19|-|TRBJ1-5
CASSIQGDSNQPQHF
TGTGCCAGTAGTATACAGGGGGATAGCAATCAGCCCCAGCATTTT
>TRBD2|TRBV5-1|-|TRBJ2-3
CASSTKNLGLAGGGDTQYF
TGCGCCAGCAGCACTAAAAACCTCGGACTAGCGGGAGGGGGAGATACGCAGTATTTT